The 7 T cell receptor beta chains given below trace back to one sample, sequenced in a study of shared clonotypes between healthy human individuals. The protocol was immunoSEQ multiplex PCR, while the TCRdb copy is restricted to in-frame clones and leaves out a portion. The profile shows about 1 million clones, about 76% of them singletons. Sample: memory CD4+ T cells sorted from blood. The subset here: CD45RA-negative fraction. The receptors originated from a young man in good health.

CDR3 residues: CASSSLRTGELFF. The CDR3, as DNA: TGTGCCAGCTCCTCCCTGAGGACCGGGGAGCTGTTTTTT. This chain joins TRBV11-2 and TRBJ2-2, with D unclear. Trimming cost V 8 bases and J 5 bases, with 12 bases left between them. There are 13 residues in the CDR3. Germline V gene sequence: CDR1 SGHAT, CDR2 FQNNGV.

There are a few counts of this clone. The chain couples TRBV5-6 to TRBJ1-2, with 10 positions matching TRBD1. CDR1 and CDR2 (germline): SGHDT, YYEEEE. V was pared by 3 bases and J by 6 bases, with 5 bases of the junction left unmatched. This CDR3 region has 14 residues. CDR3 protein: CASSCGTGVDGYTF. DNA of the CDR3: TGTGCCAGCAGCTGCGGGACAGGGGTCGATGGCTACACCTTC.

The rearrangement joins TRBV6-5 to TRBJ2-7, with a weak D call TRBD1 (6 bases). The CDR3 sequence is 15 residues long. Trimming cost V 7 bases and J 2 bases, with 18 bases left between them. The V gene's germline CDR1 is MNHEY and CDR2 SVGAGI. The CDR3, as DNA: TGTGCCAGCACCCGATTAGGGGGTCCTACCTACGAGCAGTACTTC. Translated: CASTRLGGPTYEQYF.

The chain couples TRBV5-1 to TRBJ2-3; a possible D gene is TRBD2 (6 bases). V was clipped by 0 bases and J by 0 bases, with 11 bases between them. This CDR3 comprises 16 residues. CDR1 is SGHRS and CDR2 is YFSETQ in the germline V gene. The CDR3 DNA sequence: TGCGCCAGCAGCTTGGGACTAGAGTCTAGCACAGATACGCAGTATTTT. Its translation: CASSLGLESSTDTQYF. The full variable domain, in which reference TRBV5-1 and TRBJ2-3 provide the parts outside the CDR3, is KAGVTQTPRYLIKTRGQQVTLSCSPISGHRSVSWYQQTPGQGLQFLFEYFSETQRNKGNFPGRFSGRQFSNSRSEMNVSTLELGDSALYLCASSLGLESSTDTQYFGPGTRLTVL.

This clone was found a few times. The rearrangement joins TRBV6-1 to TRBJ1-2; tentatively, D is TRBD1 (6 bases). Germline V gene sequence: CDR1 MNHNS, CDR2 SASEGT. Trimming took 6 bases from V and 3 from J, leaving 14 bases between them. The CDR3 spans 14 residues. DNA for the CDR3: TGTGCCAGCAGGCGGGGGGCGCAGGACTATGGCTACACCTTC. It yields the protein CASRRGAQDYGYTF.

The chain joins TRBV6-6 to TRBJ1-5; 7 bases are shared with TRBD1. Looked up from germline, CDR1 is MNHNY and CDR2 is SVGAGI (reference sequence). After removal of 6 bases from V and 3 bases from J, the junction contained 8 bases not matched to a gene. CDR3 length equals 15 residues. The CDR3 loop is CASSTDRVLNQPQHF. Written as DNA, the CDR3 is TGTGCCAGCAGCACCGACAGGGTTCTCAATCAGCCCCAGCATTTT.

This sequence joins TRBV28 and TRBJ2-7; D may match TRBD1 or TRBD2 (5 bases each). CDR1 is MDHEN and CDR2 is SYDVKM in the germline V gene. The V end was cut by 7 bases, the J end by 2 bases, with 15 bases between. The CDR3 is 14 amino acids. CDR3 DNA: TGTGCCAGCACCTCCGGGGCCCCGACCTACGAGCAGTACTTC. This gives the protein CASTSGAPTYEQYF.